These T cell receptor beta chains were read from a single sample in a study of cytomegalovirus exposure and HLA in healthy donors. Clones were read by immunoSEQ multiplex PCR, and TCRdb kept only the in-frame ones, dropping some. The repertoire consists of about 110,000 clones, with roughly 73% occurring once and the leading ten covering approximately 0.9%. The sample consisted of PBMCs. The receptors originated from a woman aged 25-40 years in good health and CMV-seronegative. CDR3s include the opening cysteine and the closing phenylalanine or tryptophan. Fields, in order: J gene, D gene, V gene, clone size, CDR3 DNA, CDR3 protein. The D gene is left open where the match is weak. Clone size is shown for a subset of rows, as once, few, many or a class of expanded clone.

TRBJ1-1 | NA | TRBV20-1 | once | TGCAGTGCTGGAGTAGACACTGAAGCTTTCTTT | CSAGVDTEAFF
TRBJ2-5 | NA | TRBV9 | once | TGTGCCAGCAGCGACCCCGGAGGCGAGACCCAGTACTTC | CASSDPGGETQYF
TRBJ2-1 | TRBD2 | TRBV7-2 | NA | TGTGCCAGCAGCTTGACTAGCGGGATCAATGAGCAGTTCTTC | CASSLTSGINEQFF
TRBJ2-7 | TRBD1 | TRBV7-7 | NA | TGTGCTAGCAGCTTAGCCGGGACAGGGGACTACGAGCAGTACTTC | CASSLAGTGDYEQYF
TRBJ2-3 | TRBD1 | TRBV5-5 | NA | TGTGCCAGCAGCCAGGACAGGGGGCACACAGATACGCAGTATTTT | CASSQDRGHTDTQYF
TRBJ2-3 | NA | TRBV5-1 | once | TGCGCCAGCAGCTCGGACTGGTCATTCACAGATACGCAGTATTTT | CASSSDWSFTDTQYF
TRBJ2-7 | NA | TRBV7-8 | NA | TGTGCCAGCAGCCCCGCAGGGGAAACTTCCTACGAGCAGTACTTC | CASSPAGETSYEQYF
TRBJ1-2 | NA | TRBV6-5 | NA | TGTGCCAGCAGTTACACGCGGACAGCTGGCTACACCTTC | CASSYTRTAGYTF
TRBJ2-6 | NA | TRBV7-8 | NA | TGTGCCAGCAGCTTAGGGGGGCTGGCCTCTGGGGCCAACGTCCTGACTTTC | CASSLGGLASGANVLTF
TRBJ1-1 | NA | TRBV11-3 | NA | TGTGCCAGCAGCCGCGGACAAAACACTGAAGCTTTCTTT | CASSRGQNTEAFF
TRBJ2-1 | NA | TRBV29-1 | NA | TGCAGCGCCGGACTGAGCTCCTACAATGAGCAGTTCTTC | CSAGLSSYNEQFF
TRBJ2-3 | NA | TRBV12-5 | NA | TGTGCTAGTGGTTTATCCGGAGCAGATAAGCAGTATTTT | CASGLSGADKQYF
TRBJ1-5 | TRBD1 | TRBV15 | NA | TGTGCCACCAGCAGAGGACAGGGGGCGAATCAGCCCCAGCATTTT | CATSRGQGANQPQHF
TRBJ1-5 | TRBD1 | TRBV19 | NA | TGTGCCAGTAGTATAGAGACAGGGGGCTTTCAGCCCCAGCATTTT | CASSIETGGFQPQHF
TRBJ1-1 | NA | TRBV13 | NA | TGTGCCAGCAGCCTCTGGGGGGTTGGTGACACTGAAGCTTTCTTT | CASSLWGVGDTEAFF
TRBJ1-5 | TRBD1 | TRBV19 | NA | TGTGCCAGTAATCTACAGGGGATCGGCAATCAGCCCCAGCATTTT | CASNLQGIGNQPQHF
TRBJ1-2 | NA | TRBV6-5 | NA | TGTGCCAGCAGTAAGGACATCATTGCTGGTTCTGGCTACACCTTC | CASSKDIIAGSGYTF
TRBJ2-3 | NA | TRBV7-9 | NA | TGTGCCGGGGGGGGCCGAGCAGATACGCAGTATTTT | CAGGGRADTQYF
TRBJ2-1 | NA | TRBV30 | NA | TGTGCCTGGAGGTGGCGGGGTGAGCAGTTCTTC | CAWRWRGEQFF
TRBJ1-4 | NA | TRBV7-9 | NA | TGTGCCAGCAGCTTTGGGGGCGCCGGAGAAAAACTGTTTTTT | CASSFGGAGEKLFF
TRBJ1-1 | TRBD1 | TRBV4-3 | NA | TGCGCCAGCAGCCCCGGGACAGGGGGCTTCACTGAAGCTTTCTTT | CASSPGTGGFTEAFF
TRBJ2-2 | TRBD2 | TRBV4-2 | NA | TGTGCCAGCAGCCGGACTAGCGAGAGGGGGGAGCTGTTTTTT | CASSRTSERGELFF
TRBJ1-1 | NA | TRBV30 | few | TGTGCCCGCACCATTCCGGGACACAATGACACTGAAGCTTTCTTT | CARTIPGHNDTEAFF
TRBJ1-5 | TRBD1 | TRBV7-2 | NA | TGTGCCAGCAGCTGGGGACAGGCGGGACATAGCAATCAGCCCCAGCATTTT | CASSWGQAGHSNQPQHF
TRBJ1-4 | NA | TRBV9 | NA | TGTGCCAGCAGCGCCCAACCAGGGTCAACTAATGAAAAACTGTTTTTT | CASSAQPGSTNEKLFF
TRBJ2-4 | TRBD1 | TRBV7-3 | NA | TGTGCCAGCAGCGCAACAGGGGAAAACATTCAGTACTTC | CASSATGENIQYF
TRBJ1-1 | NA | TRBV18 | NA | TGTGCCAGCTCACCACCATCGGTCTCCCTCACTGAAGCTTTCTTT | CASSPPSVSLTEAFF
TRBJ2-1 | TRBD2 | TRBV30 | NA | TGTGCCTGGAGTTCTATTAGGACTAGCGGCCAAGAGGGCGATGAGCAGTTCTTC | CAWSSIRTSGQEGDEQFF